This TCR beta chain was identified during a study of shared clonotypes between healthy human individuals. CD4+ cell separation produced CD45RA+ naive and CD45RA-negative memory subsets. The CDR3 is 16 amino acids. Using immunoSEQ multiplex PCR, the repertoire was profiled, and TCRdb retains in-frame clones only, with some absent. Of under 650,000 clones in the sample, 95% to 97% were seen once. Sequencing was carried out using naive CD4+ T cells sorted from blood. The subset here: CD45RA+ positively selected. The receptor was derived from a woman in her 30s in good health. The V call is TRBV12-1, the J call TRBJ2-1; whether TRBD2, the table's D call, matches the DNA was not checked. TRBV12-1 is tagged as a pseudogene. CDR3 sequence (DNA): TGTGCCAGCAGCTCCCCGAGACTAGCGGGAGTCACTGAGCAGTTCTTC. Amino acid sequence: CASSSPRLAGVTEQFF.